This is a list of T cell receptor beta chains from one sample in a study of T cell changes during pregnancy in multiple sclerosis. Repertoires were generated with immunoSEQ multiplex PCR, while TCRdb's copy carries only in-frame clones and drops some. Among about 21,000 clones listed, less than 90% were seen once. This specimen consisted of CD8+ T cells from peripheral blood mononuclear cells, obtained in the third trimester of pregnancy. The receptors stem from a female donor in good health, enrolled as a control in a pregnancy study. CDR3s include the opening cysteine and the closing phenylalanine or tryptophan. A D gene is named only where the DNA matches it firmly. Clone size appears in some rows only: once, few, many, or a class for an expanded clone.

clone size,V gene,J gene,D gene,CDR3 DNA,CDR3 protein
-,TRBV19,TRBJ2-2,-,TGTGCCAGTAGTATGTACAGGTCGAACACCGGGGAGCTGTTTTTT,CASSMYRSNTGELFF
-,TRBV9,TRBJ2-1,-,TGTGCCAGCAGCGTAGATGACGTGGCGGGGAGGAACAATGAGCAGTTCTTC,CASSVDDVAGRNNEQFF
few,TRBV10-3,TRBJ1-1,-,TGTGCCATCTTCCCCGAGGCTTTCTTT,CAIFPEAFF
-,TRBV4-3,TRBJ2-1,TRBD2,TGCGCCAGCAGCCATGGCGTTGGCGGGAGGGCCGGGAATGAGCAGTTCTTC,CASSHGVGGRAGNEQFF
-,TRBV7-9,TRBJ1-2,-,TGTGCCAGCAGGCCAGATCCAGGGGTGTATGGCTACACCTTC,CASRPDPGVYGYTF
-,TRBV2,TRBJ2-4,-,TGTGCCAGCAGTGAAGTTATACCCAGCGTCGGAAACATTCAGTACTTC,CASSEVIPSVGNIQYF
-,TRBV18,TRBJ2-5,-,TGTGCCAGCTCCCGGCCAGGGAAGACCCAGTACTTC,CASSRPGKTQYF
-,TRBV9,TRBJ1-3,TRBD1,TGTGCCAGCAGCCCGTCGACAGGGGCTGGAAACACCATATATTTT,CASSPSTGAGNTIYF
-,TRBV19,TRBJ1-2,-,TGTGCCAGTAGTTTAGGGGGTAGCGGCAGCTTCGTGGATGGCTACACCTTC,CASSLGGSGSFVDGYTF
-,TRBV5-5,TRBJ1-2,-,TGTGCCAGCAGCTTGGAGGAGGGGATGACGTATGGCTACACCTTC,CASSLEEGMTYGYTF
-,TRBV7-3,TRBJ2-3,-,TGTGCCAGCAGCTTACAGCCCCGACAGCCAGATACGCAGTATTTT,CASSLQPRQPDTQYF
-,TRBV11-3,TRBJ2-3,TRBD1,TGTGCCAGCAGCTCCGGACAGGAGCCTAGCACAGATACGCAGTATTTT,CASSSGQEPSTDTQYF
-,TRBV5-4,TRBJ2-7,-,TGTGCCAGCAGCTTGCGAGGGGGTGAACAGTACTTC,CASSLRGGEQYF
-,TRBV15,TRBJ2-7,-,TGTGCCACCAGCAGTCCCGCCGGTGGGACAACGGACTACGAGCAGTACTTC,CATSSPAGGTTDYEQYF
-,TRBV28,TRBJ1-1,-,TGTGCCAGCAGTCCCAGGGCCCTCACTGAAGCTTTCTTT,CASSPRALTEAFF
-,TRBV7-9,TRBJ2-7,-,TGTGCCAGCAGCTTGCCTCGAGAGGCAGGGGTAACCTACGAGCAGTACTTC,CASSLPREAGVTYEQYF
-,TRBV30,TRBJ1-6,-,TGTGCCTGGAGTGGGACAGAGAATTCACCCCTCCACTTT,CAWSGTENSPLHF
-,TRBV7-3,TRBJ2-7,-,TGTGCCAGCAGCTTAACGGCGGGGCCCTACTACGAGCAGTACTTC,CASSLTAGPYYEQYF
-,TRBV5-4,TRBJ2-3,-,TGTGCCAGCAGCTTGATGGCGGAGGCGGGCACAGATACGCAGTATTTT,CASSLMAEAGTDTQYF
-,TRBV5-4,TRBJ2-1,-,TGTGCCAGTAGGAGCTTTTTCCCTTACAATGAGCAGTTCTTC,CASRSFFPYNEQFF
-,TRBV7-7,TRBJ2-1,-,TGTGCTAGCAGCCCTTCCAGGGCCCCGGGCTACAATGAGCAGTTCTTC,CASSPSRAPGYNEQFF
medium-sized,TRBV10-3,TRBJ2-5,-,TGTGCCATCAGTGCGGTCCAGAGTCTTTGGTTTGGGCAACAAGAGACCCAGTACTTC,CAISAVQSLWFGQQETQYF
few,TRBV2,TRBJ2-3,TRBD2,TGTGCCTCAACCTGGGAATTAGCGGGAGCGGGGACAGATACGCAGTATTTT,CASTWELAGAGTDTQYF
-,TRBV6-1,TRBJ1-4,TRBD1,TGTGCCAGCAGACGACAGGGTTGGGAAAAACTGTTTTTT,CASRRQGWEKLFF
-,TRBV5-1,TRBJ2-5,-,TGCGCCAGCATGGAGGTGGGGGCCCTCGGGGAGACCCAGTACTTC,CASMEVGALGETQYF
-,TRBV4-1,TRBJ2-1,TRBD2,TGCGCCAGCAGCCAAGGTGCGGGACTAGCGGGAGGGAACAATGAGCAGTTCTTC,CASSQGAGLAGGNNEQFF
-,TRBV19,TRBJ2-6,TRBD2,TGTGCCAGTATCTTGGGAGGGCCATCTGGGGCCAACGTCCTGACTTTC,CASILGGPSGANVLTF
-,TRBV11-1,TRBJ2-1,TRBD2,TGTGCCAGCAGTTCGGGAGAAGGACTAGTTCACAATGAGCAGTTCTTC,CASSSGEGLVHNEQFF
once,TRBV15,TRBJ1-2,-,TGTGCCACCAGCAGAGGGTCTAGGGAGAGCGGCTACACCTTC,CATSRGSRESGYTF
-,TRBV25-1,TRBJ1-1,-,TGTGCCACCGCGCCCCTCTTGGGGGCTGTGGCTACTGAAGCTTTCTTT,CATAPLLGAVATEAFF
-,TRBV7-8,TRBJ1-1,-,TGTGCCAGCAGTTTGTTTGGACTAGGGAACACTGAAGCTTTCTTT,CASSLFGLGNTEAFF
-,TRBV15,TRBJ1-2,-,TGTGCCACCAGCAGAGATTCGGCCCGCCCGGGGAACTATGGCTACACCTTC,CATSRDSARPGNYGYTF
-,TRBV29-1,TRBJ2-1,TRBD2,TGCAGCGTGGACACCAGCGGGAGTTTACAGGAGCAGTTCTTC,CSVDTSGSLQEQFF
-,TRBV7-9,TRBJ2-7,TRBD1,TGTGCCAGCAGCTTAAGGGACAGCTCCTACGAGCAGTACTTC,CASSLRDSSYEQYF
-,TRBV7-9,TRBJ2-1,TRBD2,TGTGCCAGCAGCTTAATCGGGACTAGCGGGTACAATGAGCAGTTCTTC,CASSLIGTSGYNEQFF
few,TRBV6-5,TRBJ2-3,-,TGTGCCAGCTCTATCCAAAGCACAGATACGCAGTATTTT,CASSIQSTDTQYF
-,TRBV4-2,TRBJ2-5,TRBD2,TGTGCCAGCAGCCAAGATTTGGATAGCGGGGTAATCGGGACCCAGTACTTC,CASSQDLDSGVIGTQYF
-,TRBV6-6,TRBJ1-5,TRBD1,TGTGCCAGCAGTTATACCGGGACAGGGGGCGTTCAGCCCCAGCATTTT,CASSYTGTGGVQPQHF
medium-sized,TRBV21-1,TRBJ2-7,-,TGTGCCAGCAGCAACCGGACAGGGCAGGACTACGAGCAGTACTTC,CASSNRTGQDYEQYF
-,TRBV9,TRBJ2-1,TRBD2,TGTGCCAGCAGCGTACCGGCTAGCGGGAGCAATGAGCAGTTCTTC,CASSVPASGSNEQFF
-,TRBV27,TRBJ1-1,-,TGTGCCAGCAGCGAGTGGGGGGGCACTGAAGCTTTCTTT,CASSEWGGTEAFF
-,TRBV18,TRBJ2-5,-,TGTGCCAGCTCACCAAGTGAGGGTTTGGAGACCCAGTACTTC,CASSPSEGLETQYF
-,TRBV6-1,TRBJ2-6,TRBD1,TGTGCCAGCAGTGGGACAGGGGGAGGGGCCAACGTCCTGACTTTC,CASSGTGGGANVLTF
-,TRBV19,TRBJ2-3,TRBD2,TGTGCCAGTAGTACAACAATCGCGGGGGGGCCTACAGATACGCAGTATTTT,CASSTTIAGGPTDTQYF
medium-sized,TRBV28,TRBJ2-2,-,TGTGCCAGCAGTTTAGGGGGGAGGAACACCGGGGAGCTGTTTTTT,CASSLGGRNTGELFF
once,TRBV29-1,TRBJ2-5,TRBD2,TGCAGCGTTGAAAGGACTAGTCTCTTGGAAGAGACCCAGTACTTC,CSVERTSLLEETQYF
-,TRBV13,TRBJ2-1,-,TGTGCCAGCAGCAATAGCGCCAGTGAGCAGTTCTTC,CASSNSASEQFF
-,TRBV9,TRBJ1-4,TRBD1,TGTGCCAGCAGCTTCTACGACAGGGGTTTAGAACTGTTTTTT,CASSFYDRGLELFF
-,TRBV27,TRBJ2-2,-,TGTGCCAGCAGTTGGGGACAGAACACCGGGGAGCTGTTTTTT,CASSWGQNTGELFF
-,TRBV19,TRBJ2-2,-,TGTGCCAGTAGGTGGGAGGACAGGCGGGCCGGGGAGCTGTTTTTT,CASRWEDRRAGELFF
-,TRBV7-9,TRBJ1-2,-,TGTGCCAGCGGCCTCGGGATTAACTATGGCTACACCTTC,CASGLGINYGYTF
-,TRBV14,TRBJ1-2,TRBD1,TGTGCCAGCAGCCCCCGGACAGGATTCTATGGCTACACCTTC,CASSPRTGFYGYTF
-,TRBV5-1,TRBJ1-1,TRBD1,TGCGCCAGCAGCTTGGACAGGGGGCTAGGGGGGACTGAAGCTTTCTTT,CASSLDRGLGGTEAFF
-,TRBV16,TRBJ2-3,-,TGTGCCAGCAGCCCCTCCACCCGACAGCCCGGCAGGGTCACAGATACGCAGTATTTT,CASSPSTRQPGRVTDTQYF